This T cell receptor beta chain appears in the sequencing data of a study of blood T cell repertoires in COVID-19. Study as a whole: COVID-19 samples collected from the United States, Italy and Spain covered acute and convalescent phases. Nucleic acid was either cDNA or gDNA, and it came from T cells, B-cell-depleted T cells, or PBMCs.

V lost 7 bases and J lost 3; bases outside the gene matches: 5. Germline values: CDR1 MNHEY, CDR2 SVGAGI. This CDR3 has 14 residues. In the original workflow: How many nucleated cells were present was estimated from reference gene primer amplification. Assay used: immunoSEQ multiplex PCR; TCRdb lists only in-frame clones, some missing. That table is the source of V, J and clone size, and D and trimming were worked out from the DNA. The data show roughly 180,000 clones, 85% seen once. Sequencing was performed on peripheral blood. V and J are TRBV6-5 and TRBJ1-2; 10 bases agree with TRBD1. The sequence derives from a woman aged 60-75 years with acute or convalescent COVID-19. The CDR3 reads CASTRTGGHYGYTF. CDR3 nucleotide sequence: TGTGCCAGCACCCGGACAGGGGGACACTATGGCTACACCTTC.